Sequencing of this T cell receptor (beta chain) was carried out in a study of regulatory T cells in long-lasting Graves disease. HTBI primers from iRepertoire and Arm-PCR of CDR3 regions yielded the TCR beta libraries. TCRdb reprocessed the multiplex PCR reads via MiXCR and lists one record per CDR3 protein. The table records hundreds of thousands of distinct CDR3 sequences, around 16% of them present only once. The CDR3 is 17 amino acids. The V and J ends lost 3 bases and 5 bases, in that order; junction bases with no gene match: 11. Germline CDR1 SGHDT, CDR2 YYEEEE. Time point indicated: newly diagnosed GD, antithyroid drugs for less than 3 months. Scientists built the TCR library using RNA that was extracted from PBMCs. These data also featured in a second study, about T cells in Graves' hyperthyroidism and ophthalmopathy.

Sequenced material: peripheral blood mononuclear cells (PBMCs), taken at new diagnosis, from a patient treated with antithyroid drugs. This chain links TRBV5-6 with TRBJ2-7, with 13 nucleotides matching TRBD2. This TCR was recovered from a man between 18 and 29 years old with Graves disease. The CDR3 region has the DNA TGTGCCAGCAGCTCTGACGGGACTAGCGGGACTCTCCACGAGCAGTACTTC. Amino acid sequence: CASSSDGTSGTLHEQYF. The full variable domain, its missing parts supplied by reference TRBV5-6 and TRBJ2-7, is DAGVTQSPTHLIKTRGQQVTLRCSPKSGHDTVSWYQQALGQGPQFIFQYYEEEERQRGNFPDRFSGHQFPNYSSELNVNALLLGDSALYLCASSSDGTSGTLHEQYFGPGTRLTVT.